This entry is about one T cell receptor (beta chain). The target of this receptor is not known. No much larger clone exists at a distance of one base, and base qualities are not known. In Seattle, one collaborating source enrolled patients while the infection was active and tracked those patients longitudinally over the course of disease. Each collaborating institution followed its own protocols to collect whole blood in K2EDTA tubes. For TCRbeta analysis, collaborators shipped samples in one of three forms: frozen whole blood, isolated PBMCs, or DNA extracted from either of those sample types. The CDR3 starts with the cysteine, ends with the phenylalanine, and has 15 residues. The kept DNA is CDR3 alone, 45 bases in frame from the first base. The germline V gene provides CDR1 SGHTA and CDR2 FQGNSA. Germline trimming amounts to 5 bases on V and 5 bases on J, with 10 as the count of junction bases outside the gene matches.

This entry belongs to a study of blood T cell repertoires in COVID-19 (dated by TCRdb to 2018 to 2021). Turning to the overall study: Collaborator samples came from the United States, Italy and Spain and covered acute and convalescent phases of COVID-19. The prospective study material was composed of cDNA or gDNA derived from T cells, B-cell-depleted T cells, or PBMCs. Deeply sampled blood TCRbeta repertoires from subjects exposed to, actively infected with, or recovered from COVID-19 were included in the dataset. A freely available public database, intended as a resource for researchers studying the immune response to SARS-CoV-2, is where the repertoires were released. The samples were drawn from two sources: the first 160 participants of the ongoing ImmuneRACE study, and 1,254 subjects contributed by 6 global collaborators. A de-identified subject ID, COVID-19 status, age in years and sex were almost always included in the sample metadata. Where available, HLA class I and class II types were taken from metadata supplied by the sample provider and were not determined by assay-based typing. The paper's findings and limits, for the study overall: The amount of clinical and demographic metadata varied by source and participant and was provided uncurated.

TCRbeta CDR3 regions were amplified from genomic DNA using the immunoSEQ Assay, a bias-controlled multiplex PCR. The original methods were these. The number of nucleated cells in each sample was estimated from the amplification of reference gene primers within the assay. Sequence reads were collapsed and filtered to measure the absolute abundance of every unique TCRbeta CDR3 rearrangement. For each sample, productive Simpson clonality was calculated by taking the square root of Simpson's diversity index across productive rearrangements. Drawn from immuneACCESS, this table holds only the in-frame rearrangements with V and J called that TCRdb kept. Clones are partly lost; checked studies trace under half to an unresolved V gene and leave the rest unexplained. D and trimming were read from the DNA, whereas the V and J calls and clone size are those reported in that table. This sample gives under 200,000 clones in total; around 90% of them show up just once. The ten biggest clones cover around 0.63% of the sample.

Sequenced: peripheral blood. The chain couples TRBV7-2 to TRBJ2-5; a stretch of 8 junction bases matches TRBD2. This clonotype was sampled from a man between 60 and 75 years old with COVID-19, enrolled during active disease. The CDR3 sequence is CASSPQAGERETQYF. The bases are TGTGCCAGCAGCCCCCAAGCGGGAGAGAGGGAGACCCAGTACTTC.